This TCR beta chain was sequenced for a study of TIL therapy for anti-PD-1-resistant metastatic lung cancer. The wider study: Median patient age was approximately 58, ranging about 38-80 years.

This was the immunoSEQ v3 assay. Generated by immunoSEQ multiplex PCR, the TCRdb table keeps only in-frame clones and is missing some. Of tens of thousands of clones listed, less than 65% are singletons. Points on this clone: What it binds is unknown.

Points from the study as a whole: TIL cultures after expansion showed higher clonality and lower diversity than baseline tumor (median around 6% vs 30%). Patients were highly selected, enriched for treatment-naive, never-smoker and oncogene-addicted cases.

This CDR3 has 14 amino acids. J was trimmed by 1 base and V by 4 bases; bases with no gene match: 2. CDR1 ENHRY and CDR2 SYGVKD come from the germline V gene. As for time point: pre-treatment sample, taken before nivolumab and TIL therapy. Most excised metastases sampled were pleural nodules or supraclavicular lymph nodes. The source material was tumor tissue, sampled at baseline. The origin of this receptor is a woman aged 30 to 85 with non-small cell lung cancer. This rearrangement joins TRBV10-3 to TRBJ1-1, with 8 positions matching TRBD1. CDR3 nucleotide sequence: TGTGCCATCAGTGCCGGGACAGGGAACACTGAAGCTTTCTTT. Translation gives CAISAGTGNTEAFF.